The 17 T cell receptor beta chains reported below all come from one sample, sequenced in a study of radiation and T cells in renal cell carcinoma. TCRdb's table, derived via immunoSEQ multiplex PCR, lists solely in-frame clones and lacks some. The table includes 100,000 to 150,000 clones, around 85% detected once. Time point specified: blood 2 weeks post-SBRT. Treatment here: 15 Gy SBRT to primary tumor, nephrectomy 4 weeks later. Sequencing was performed on blood, taken from a patient whose treatment included radiotherapy and nephrectomy. Receptor source: a man between 45 and 60 years old with renal cell carcinoma.

The chain employs TRBV9 and TRBJ1-1; TRBD1 agrees at 7 bases. The CDR3 is 14 residues long. Germline V gene lookup returns CDR1 SGDLS and CDR2 YYNGEE. The V segment lost 4 bases and the J segment 3 bases; nucleotides outside the gene matches: 6. DNA for the CDR3: TGTGCCAGCAGCCACGGACAGGTTGACACTGAAGCTTTCTTT. It encodes CASSHGQVDTEAFF.

The chain combines TRBV10-3 with TRBJ1-1; the match to TRBD1 covers 10 bases. The CDR3 totals 13 residues. Trimming took 10 bases from V and 1 from J; bases not matched to a gene: 3. Germline values: CDR1 ENHRY, CDR2 SYGVKD. The CDR3 loop reads CATRQGANTEAFF. The CDR3 DNA is TGTGCCACGCGACAGGGGGCGAACACTGAAGCTTTCTTT.

V is TRBV29-1 and J is TRBJ2-3, with TRBD2 matching 9 bases. The germline gives CDR1 SQVTM, CDR2 ANQGSEA. J was trimmed by 6 bases and V by 6 bases; bases with no gene match: 13. There are 15 residues in the CDR3. CDR3: CSVATGTSFRDTQYF. The DNA for the CDR3 is TGCAGCGTGGCGACCGGGACTAGCTTTCGCGATACGCAGTATTTT.

The rearrangement links TRBV27 to TRBJ2-1, with 10 positions matching TRBD2. This CDR3 is 13 amino acids long. Looked up from germline, CDR1 is MNHEY and CDR2 is SMNVEV (reference sequence). V lost 4 bases to trimming and J lost 12 bases; unmatched junction nucleotides: 6. The CDR3 nucleotides read TGTGCCAGCAGTTCGCAGGGACTAGCGTCGCAGTTCTTC. Protein product: CASSSQGLASQFF.

V gene TRBV5-1 combines with J gene TRBJ1-2; 8 nucleotides agree with TRBD1. From germline, CDR1 is SGHRS and CDR2 YFSETQ. The CDR3 consists of 15 residues. Germline trimming cut 0 bases from V and 8 bases from J; bases unmatched to any gene: 9. The DNA for the CDR3 is TGCGCCAGCAGCTTGGCCAGTCAGGGGGCTCGCGGCTACACCTTC. Protein product: CASSLASQGARGYTF.

This clone was seen just once. The V and J genes are TRBV5-4 and TRBJ2-7; tentatively, D is TRBD2 (5 bases). Germline lookup yields CDR1 SGHNT and CDR2 YYREEE (reference sequence). The V gene lost 0 bases and the J gene lost 6 bases, with 10 bases spanning the gap. The CDR3 covers 13 residues. The CDR3 DNA sequence: TGTGCCAGCAGCTTGGCGGGGTTGGTCGAGCAGTACTTC. This encodes CASSLAGLVEQYF.

DNA of the CDR3: TGTGCCAGCAGTCCCAGAGGGATGTTGATGAACACTGAAGCTTTCTTT. This translates into CASSPRGMLMNTEAFF. This chain connects TRBV28 to TRBJ1-1; unclear D gene. V shed 5 bases and J shed 0 bases, with 16 bases lying between them. The CDR3 consists of 16 residues. Germline V gene lookup returns CDR1 MDHEN and CDR2 SYDVKM.

In DNA form, the CDR3 reads TGTGCCAGCAGCTTAGACTCCCAGGGTAGCAATCAGCCCCAGCATTTT. This encodes CASSLDSQGSNQPQHF. This rearrangement joins TRBV7-2 to TRBJ1-5, with D possibly being TRBD1 (5 bases). There are 16 residues in the CDR3. V was trimmed by 1 base and J by 0 bases, leaving 10 bases between them. Germline V gene data show CDR1 as SGHTA and CDR2 as FQGNSA.

The J gene is TRBJ2-5, the V gene TRBV9; D might be TRBD2 (5 bases). This CDR3 is built from 20 residues. Germline assignment: CDR1 SGDLS and CDR2 YYNGEE. V dropped 0 bases and J dropped 1 base, with 25 bases sitting between them. The CDR3 nucleotides read TGTGCCAGCAGCGTAGGTGGTGGGAGAGCGGTGAGGTCGCGCCAAGAGACCCAGTACTTC. This gives the protein CASSVGGGRAVRSRQETQYF.

V gene TRBV5-1 combines with J gene TRBJ2-5; a weak D match, TRBD2 (6 bases). V dropped 3 bases and J dropped 3 bases, with 15 bases sitting between them. Germline V gene lookup returns CDR1 SGHRS and CDR2 YFSETQ. This CDR3 is 15 amino acids long. The CDR3 protein is CASSSTGTVEETQYF. CDR3 bases: TGCGCCAGCAGCTCAACCGGGACTGTTGAAGAGACCCAGTACTTC.

The chain links TRBV28 to TRBJ1-5, with 9 bases aligning to TRBD1. The CDR3 has 14 amino acids. Germline V gene data show CDR1 as MDHEN and CDR2 as SYDVKM. V shed 5 bases and J 7 bases; nucleotides not matched to a gene: 6. This chain's CDR3 is CASSTPTGGQPQHF. In DNA form, the CDR3 reads TGTGCCAGCAGTACCCCGACAGGGGGACAGCCCCAGCATTTT.

In its sample, this clone was seen a few times. The rearrangement uses TRBV25-1 and TRBJ1-2, with TRBD1 as a possible D gene (6 bases). Germline lookup yields CDR1 MGHDK and CDR2 SYGVNS. This CDR3 is 13 amino acids long. Trimming removed 5 bases at V and 8 bases at J, with 15 bases between. The CDR3 DNA sequence: TGTGCCAGCAGTACACAGGGCCCGGGAGGCTACACCTTC. Translation gives CASSTQGPGGYTF.

The count of this clone is one. The CDR3 reads CSAEDSASYNEQFF. DNA of the CDR3: TGCAGCGCCGAGGACTCTGCTTCCTACAATGAGCAGTTCTTC. This chain connects TRBV29-1 to TRBJ2-1, with D perhaps matching TRBD2 (5 bases). The ends were cut back, 7 bases at V and 1 base at J, with 14 bases in the middle. Germline V gives CDR1 SQVTM, CDR2 ANQGSEA. This CDR3 has 14 amino acids.

The genes are TRBV6-5 and TRBJ2-1, with D possibly TRBD2 on 6 matching bases. Between the trimmed V and J ends, which lost 7 bases and 8 bases, there was a span of 18 bases. The CDR3 contains 14 residues. CDR1 is MNHEY, CDR2 SVGAGI, per germline. CDR3 loop: CASIQPGGRHEQFF. CDR3 nucleotide sequence: TGTGCCAGCATACAGCCAGGAGGGAGGCATGAGCAGTTCTTC.

The rearrangement uses TRBV18 and TRBJ1-2; weak D call: TRBD1 (5 bases). CDR3 length: 15 amino acids. CDR1 and CDR2 (germline): KGHSH, LQKENI. V was pared by 3 bases and J by 1 base, with 12 bases between. The CDR3 sequence is CASSPEQGVNYGYTF. CDR3 DNA: TGTGCCAGCTCACCCGAGCAGGGTGTTAACTATGGCTACACCTTC.

This CDR3 reads CAISEMTNEKLFF. The CDR3, as DNA: TGTGCCATCAGTGAGATGACTAATGAAAAACTGTTTTTT. The V and J genes are TRBV10-3 and TRBJ1-4; D remains unclear. V dropped 2 bases and J dropped 2 bases, with 3 bases sitting between them. The CDR3 is made up of 13 amino acids. The V gene's germline CDR1 is ENHRY and CDR2 SYGVKD.

For this clone: Other DNA sequences of this sample code for an identical CDR3. The V call is TRBV27, the J call TRBJ2-7; the match to TRBD2 covers 8 bases. Germline lookup yields CDR1 MNHEY and CDR2 SMNVEV (reference sequence). The junction had 7 bases not matched to a gene; V was cut back by 5 bases and J by 1 base. This CDR3 spans 15 amino acids. CDR3 bases: TGTGCCAGCAGTCCGGGGGGGTCCCTTTCCTACGAGCAGTACTTC. Protein product: CASSPGGSLSYEQYF.